This is a list of T cell receptor beta chains from one sample in a study of cytomegalovirus exposure and HLA in healthy donors. Using immunoSEQ multiplex PCR, the repertoire was profiled, and TCRdb retains in-frame clones only, with some absent. Of tens of thousands of clones in the sample, 76% were seen once. Sequencing was performed on PBMCs. These receptors were obtained from a man younger than 35 in good health and CMV-seronegative. CDR3s include the opening cysteine and the closing phenylalanine or tryptophan. The D gene is left open where the match is weak. Size tells how often a clone was seen (once, few, many) or the class of an expanded clone, and some rows leave it out.

clone size: -
J gene: TRBJ1-2
V gene: TRBV5-1
D gene: TRBD1
CDR3 DNA: TGCGCCAGCAGCGGACAGGGTAACTATGGCTACACCTTC
CDR3 protein: CASSGQGNYGYTF

clone size: -
J gene: TRBJ2-3
V gene: TRBV4-2
D gene: TRBD2
CDR3 DNA: TGTGCCAGCAGCCAAATCGGGGCGGTCTTGGGTAGCGGGGAGACAGATACGCAGTATTTT
CDR3 protein: CASSQIGAVLGSGETDTQYF

clone size: once
J gene: TRBJ2-3
V gene: TRBV7-9
D gene: -
CDR3 DNA: TGTGCCAGCAGCCCCCCCAGGGGACCTAGCACAGATACGCAGTATTTT
CDR3 protein: CASSPPRGPSTDTQYF

clone size: -
J gene: TRBJ1-2
V gene: TRBV28
D gene: TRBD1
CDR3 DNA: TGTGCCAGCAGTTTAGAGGGGGCGCGTCCCTATGGCTACACCTTC
CDR3 protein: CASSLEGARPYGYTF

clone size: -
J gene: TRBJ2-5
V gene: TRBV7-8
D gene: TRBD1
CDR3 DNA: TGTGCCAGCAGCTTGGGACAGGGGGCGCGTGTAGGCCAAGAGACCCAGTACTTC
CDR3 protein: CASSLGQGARVGQETQYF

clone size: -
J gene: TRBJ1-6
V gene: TRBV7-8
D gene: -
CDR3 DNA: TGTGCCAGCAGCTTAGCGCCGGGCAGGGGTAGGTCACCCCTCCACTTT
CDR3 protein: CASSLAPGRGRSPLHF

clone size: few
J gene: TRBJ2-5
V gene: TRBV5-8
D gene: -
CDR3 DNA: TGTGCCAGCAGCCCAATTCGGGTCACGGGGACCCAGTACTTC
CDR3 protein: CASSPIRVTGTQYF

clone size: -
J gene: TRBJ1-2
V gene: TRBV7-2
D gene: -
CDR3 DNA: TGTGCCAGCAGCGATAGGCGGCGCCCCTATGGCTACACCTTC
CDR3 protein: CASSDRRRPYGYTF

clone size: -
J gene: TRBJ2-5
V gene: TRBV18
D gene: -
CDR3 DNA: TGTGCCAGCTCACCACTCGGTCCCCCCCAAGAGACCCAGTACTTC
CDR3 protein: CASSPLGPPQETQYF

clone size: -
J gene: TRBJ1-2
V gene: TRBV5-8
D gene: -
CDR3 DNA: TGTGCCAGCAGCTTGGCCTCCAGGAACTATGGCTACACCTTC
CDR3 protein: CASSLASRNYGYTF

clone size: -
J gene: TRBJ2-7
V gene: TRBV28
D gene: -
CDR3 DNA: TGTGCCAGCAGTTTGAGTAGGCAGGTTACCTACGAGCAGTACTTC
CDR3 protein: CASSLSRQVTYEQYF

clone size: -
J gene: TRBJ2-5
V gene: TRBV5-1
D gene: TRBD2
CDR3 DNA: TGCGCCAGCAGCTGGACTAGCGGGGGGGCGGAGACCCAGTACTTC
CDR3 protein: CASSWTSGGAETQYF

clone size: -
J gene: TRBJ1-6
V gene: TRBV19
D gene: TRBD1
CDR3 DNA: TGTGCCAGTAGGACAAGAAACAGGGGAAGTTCACCCCTCCACTTT
CDR3 protein: CASRTRNRGSSPLHF

clone size: -
J gene: TRBJ1-2
V gene: TRBV15
D gene: -
CDR3 DNA: TGTGCCACCAGCAGGGACAATACAGTCGGGTCCTATGGCTACACCTTC
CDR3 protein: CATSRDNTVGSYGYTF

clone size: -
J gene: TRBJ2-1
V gene: TRBV11-2
D gene: TRBD2
CDR3 DNA: TGTGCCAGCAGCTTAACGCTAGCGGGGGGCTTTGGATACAATGAGCAGTTCTTC
CDR3 protein: CASSLTLAGGFGYNEQFF

clone size: -
J gene: TRBJ1-2
V gene: TRBV5-5
D gene: TRBD1
CDR3 DNA: TGTGCCAGCAGCTTGACAGGGGACCTCTATGGCTACACCTTC
CDR3 protein: CASSLTGDLYGYTF

clone size: once
J gene: TRBJ2-1
V gene: TRBV6-6
D gene: TRBD1
CDR3 DNA: TGTGCCAGCAGAAAGACAGGGAGAAATAATGAGCAGTTCTTC
CDR3 protein: CASRKTGRNNEQFF

clone size: -
J gene: TRBJ2-5
V gene: TRBV28
D gene: -
CDR3 DNA: TGTGCCAGCAGTAGGCATCTAAACTTGGGGCCCGAGACCCAGTACTTC
CDR3 protein: CASSRHLNLGPETQYF

clone size: -
J gene: TRBJ1-5
V gene: TRBV6-6
D gene: -
CDR3 DNA: TGTGCCAGCAGTTATTTGGCAGGGGTGGATCAGCCCCAGCATTTT
CDR3 protein: CASSYLAGVDQPQHF

clone size: -
J gene: TRBJ2-3
V gene: TRBV4-1
D gene: TRBD2
CDR3 DNA: TGCGCCAGCAGCCACTTACTAGCGGGGGGATACACAGATACGCAGTATTTT
CDR3 protein: CASSHLLAGGYTDTQYF

clone size: -
J gene: TRBJ1-3
V gene: TRBV9
D gene: -
CDR3 DNA: TGTGCCAGCAGCAAAGACGGGGTAATCGGAAACACCATATATTTT
CDR3 protein: CASSKDGVIGNTIYF

clone size: few
J gene: TRBJ2-7
V gene: TRBV13
D gene: TRBD1
CDR3 DNA: TGTGCCAGCAGGCCACAGGGGGGACACCACTACGAGCAGTACTTC
CDR3 protein: CASRPQGGHHYEQYF

clone size: -
J gene: TRBJ1-1
V gene: TRBV6-6
D gene: -
CDR3 DNA: TGTGCCAGCAGTTACCAAGGCGGGGCCGCTGAAGCTTTCTTT
CDR3 protein: CASSYQGGAAEAFF

clone size: -
J gene: TRBJ2-2
V gene: TRBV4-3
D gene: TRBD1
CDR3 DNA: TGCGCCAGCAGCCAAGATATTACCGTAAGGACAGGCCTTAGGGACACCGGGGAGCTGTTTTTT
CDR3 protein: CASSQDITVRTGLRDTGELFF

clone size: few
J gene: TRBJ1-6
V gene: TRBV5-1
D gene: TRBD1
CDR3 DNA: TGCGCCAGCAGCTTGGCCGCGGGACAGGGCACTATCAATAATTCACCCCTCCACTTT
CDR3 protein: CASSLAAGQGTINNSPLHF

clone size: -
J gene: TRBJ2-5
V gene: TRBV6-6
D gene: -
CDR3 DNA: TGTGCCAGCAGACCTCGCCAGGGGCCCCAGTACTTC
CDR3 protein: CASRPRQGPQYF

clone size: medium-sized
J gene: TRBJ2-7
V gene: TRBV19
D gene: -
CDR3 DNA: TGTGCCAGTAGTATAGCAACGGGGAGCGAGCAGTACTTC
CDR3 protein: CASSIATGSEQYF

clone size: -
J gene: TRBJ2-3
V gene: TRBV9
D gene: -
CDR3 DNA: TGTGCCAGCAGCGTTGCCTTAGCGGCTAGCACAGATACGCAGTATTTT
CDR3 protein: CASSVALAASTDTQYF

clone size: few
J gene: TRBJ1-1
V gene: TRBV29-1
D gene: -
CDR3 DNA: TGCAGCGTTAACACGGGGGGGGAGGGGAGGTTGGAAGCTTTCTTT
CDR3 protein: CSVNTGGEGRLEAFF